This paragraph reports one T cell receptor beta chain. What this receptor recognizes is not known. Being one base from a much bigger clone, this may be a read error. The germline V gene sets CDR1 to SGHTS and CDR2 to YDEGEE. The cysteine opens and the phenylalanine closes a CDR3 of 13 amino acids. Of the read, only the CDR3 DNA is kept; its 39 bases are in frame from base 1. This sample was taken from a study of CD8+CD57+ T cells in acquired aplastic anemia listed by TCRdb under 2018. Concerning the study at large: On average, sorted CD4+ and CD8+ cells yielded around 3.1 ug of extracted DNA, with a range of about 0.17 to 27.4 ug. CD8+CD57+ expansion was defined as a frequency above the mean frequency observed in healthy subjects.

Profiling of TCR beta VDJ combinations and CDR3 sequences used genomic DNA as the template. An Illumina HiSeq 2000 was used for TCR repertoire sequencing. The study's own analysis went as follows. TRBV/TRBJ rearrangement plots, CDR3 size and DJ length profiles, and Simpson's diversity index were used to evaluate the repertoires. Whichever DNA sequence was most abundant in the deep sequencing data was defined as the immunodominant clone. CDR3 amino acid sequences were checked for sharing across subjects and were also compared against the VDJdb database and published repertoires. The public reads were reprocessed in TCRdb via fastp at Q25 and MiXCR, keeping in-frame beta chains. Rows with a matching CDR3 protein are joined into one entry that keeps the most common DNA and genes. None of the V and J calls come from the authors' own analysis; TCRdb made them. The sample profile shows a few hundred thousand distinct CDR3 sequences; under 55% of them were found once. The ten top clones hold about 20% of the sample.

On the study overall, not on this receptor specifically: Patients and healthy controls showed no significant difference in CD8+ Simpson's diversity (P=0.060). Around 27 CD8+ CDR3 sequences were found in both patients and controls but appeared to be highly expressed in patients and within the immunodominant clones of the patients.

The patients picked for sequencing were ones in whom flow cytometry had shown an expansion of CD8+CD57+ cells. Every patient had severe acquired aplastic anemia, diagnosed using the International Study of Aplastic Anemia and Agranulocytosis and Camitta criteria. No therapy had been received by the patients at the time of blood sampling. The study deep-sequenced TCR repertoires of sorted CD4+ and CD8+ blood T cells from severe aplastic anemia patients and healthy subjects. Patients were enrolled under clinicaltrials.gov protocols 00001620, 01623167, 00001397, 00071045, 00081523 and 00961064 in the USA. Ficoll-Paque density gradient centrifugation was used to isolate peripheral blood mononuclear cells. Before DNA extraction, CD4+ and CD8+ T cells were sorted by FACS or by magnetic beads.

Sequenced: sorted CD4+, CD8+, or CD8+CD57+ T cells (not recorded which) from PBMCs. This chain is built from TRBV5-8 and TRBJ1-2, and TRBD1 matches 8 of the central bases. The TCR comes from a human donor with aplastic anemia. The CDR3 reads CVSSGGQAYGYTF. The nucleotide sequence is TGTGTCAGCAGCGGGGGACAGGCCTATGGCTACACCTTC.